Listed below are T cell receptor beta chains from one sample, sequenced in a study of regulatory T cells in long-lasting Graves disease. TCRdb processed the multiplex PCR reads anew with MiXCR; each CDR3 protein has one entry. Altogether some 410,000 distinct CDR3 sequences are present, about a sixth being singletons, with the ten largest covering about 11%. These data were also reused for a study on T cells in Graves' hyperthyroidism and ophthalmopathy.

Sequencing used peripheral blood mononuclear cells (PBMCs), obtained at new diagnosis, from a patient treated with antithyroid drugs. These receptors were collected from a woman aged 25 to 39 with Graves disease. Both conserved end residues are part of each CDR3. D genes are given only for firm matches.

CDR3aa: CASGTANTEAFF
j_gene: TRBJ1-1
d_gene: TRBD1
v_gene: TRBV27

CDR3aa: CASSQDPGGSRNNEQYF
j_gene: TRBJ2-7
d_gene: TRBD2
v_gene: TRBV4-1

CDR3aa: CASSRGYNSPLHF
j_gene: TRBJ1-6
d_gene: -
v_gene: TRBV4-3

CDR3aa: CASSYGQGDYGYTF
j_gene: TRBJ1-2
d_gene: TRBD1
v_gene: TRBV11-2

CDR3aa: CASSQGRYEQYF
j_gene: TRBJ2-7
d_gene: -
v_gene: TRBV3-1

CDR3aa: CASSYTSGRGETQYF
j_gene: TRBJ2-5
d_gene: TRBD2
v_gene: TRBV5-4

CDR3aa: CASSLVDREQYF
j_gene: TRBJ2-7
d_gene: -
v_gene: TRBV7-9

CDR3aa: CASSQREGREQFF
j_gene: TRBJ2-1
d_gene: TRBD2
v_gene: TRBV4-1

CDR3aa: CASSGARFTGEMYEQYF
j_gene: TRBJ2-7
d_gene: -
v_gene: TRBV2

CDR3aa: CSASRSGNQPQHF
j_gene: TRBJ1-5
d_gene: -
v_gene: TRBV20-1

CDR3aa: CASSPVRISYEQYF
j_gene: TRBJ2-7
d_gene: -
v_gene: TRBV18

CDR3aa: CASSLAGRATEQFF
j_gene: TRBJ2-1
d_gene: -
v_gene: TRBV5-4

CDR3aa: CSARDIVQGYGYTF
j_gene: TRBJ1-2
d_gene: -
v_gene: TRBV20-1

CDR3aa: CASSLVMGDSYGYTF
j_gene: TRBJ1-2
d_gene: -
v_gene: TRBV7-9

CDR3aa: CASSFGHNISYTF
j_gene: TRBJ1-2
d_gene: -
v_gene: TRBV5-1

CDR3aa: CASSLLQAGGRDTQYF
j_gene: TRBJ2-3
d_gene: TRBD2
v_gene: TRBV11-2

CDR3aa: CASSPGTSGRERQYF
j_gene: TRBJ2-7
d_gene: TRBD2
v_gene: TRBV28

CDR3aa: CASSQEGQEQFF
j_gene: -
d_gene: TRBD1
v_gene: TRBV4-3

CDR3aa: CASSASTGDTGELFF
j_gene: TRBJ2-2
d_gene: TRBD1
v_gene: TRBV6-1

CDR3aa: CAITPGQFNYGYTF
j_gene: TRBJ1-2
d_gene: -
v_gene: TRBV2

CDR3aa: CASSYLERQETQYF
j_gene: TRBJ2-5
d_gene: -
v_gene: TRBV6-9

CDR3aa: CASSPADILSSYEQYF
j_gene: TRBJ2-7
d_gene: -
v_gene: TRBV14